This T cell receptor (beta chain) originates from a study of PD-1 blockade in classical Hodgkin lymphoma. General study findings and limits: Patients newly diagnosed and complete responders had comparable baseline diversity. Unlike CD8+ TCR diversity, which did not rise significantly by C4D1, CD4+ TCR diversity did. Baseline TCR diversity was reportedly lower in newly diagnosed patients than in healthy donors. It was reported as lower still in relapsed/refractory patients.

This clone turned up a few times. The antigen remains unidentified. The CDR3 runs 13 residues. Germline V gene lookup returns CDR1 MDHEN and CDR2 SYDVKM. Between the trimmed V and J ends, which lost 7 bases and 2 bases, there was a span of 11 bases. Indicated time point: cycle 4 day 1 (C4D1), after 6 weeks of nivolumab. Every patient experienced relapse after autologous stem cell transplantation, and brentuximab vedotin exposure varied. Method: immunoSEQ multiplex PCR; TCRdb's copy keeps in-frame clones and lacks some. The repertoire holds roughly 36,000 clones, with 77% as singletons. The receptor was isolated from a human donor with classical Hodgkin lymphoma. The specimen comprised peripheral blood mononuclear cells (PBMCs), sampled before the fourth cycle of nivolumab. The V call is TRBV28, the J call TRBJ1-2, with D possibly being TRBD1 (5 bases). Here the CDR3 DNA reads TGTGCCAGCACCATTGCAGGGAACTATGGCTACACCTTC. The encoded protein is CASTIAGNYGYTF.